A single sample gave rise to the 6 T cell receptor beta chains below, sequenced in a study of identical twins (dated by TCRdb to about 2016). The library was prepared using 5' RACE. Sequencing was performed on an Illumina HiSeq 2000. The public reads were run again by TCRdb, first through fastp at Q25 and then through MiXCR, and only productive beta chains were kept. Rows are combined by CDR3 protein, so each entry shows the most common genes and DNA. A total of 700,000 to 950,000 distinct CDR3 sequences appear in this sample, more than 9% of them only once. 1.5% to 2% of the sample goes to the ten largest clones. The sample also formed part of further work on yellow fever vaccine responses in identical twins.

The sequencing sample was made of PBMCs. The receptors were gathered from a woman between 18 and 30 years old in good health.

This clonotype was detected many times. The V call is TRBV4-1, the J call TRBJ2-3; TRBD2 matches 9 bases. J was trimmed by 0 bases and V by 8 bases; bases with no gene match: 12. The germline CDR1 and CDR2 sequences are MGHRA and YSYEKL. CDR3 length: 17 amino acids. The CDR3 protein is CASSPGLAYSSTDTQYF. In nucleotides, the CDR3 is TGCGCCAGCTCCCCCGGACTAGCGTATTCTAGCACAGATACGCAGTATTTT.

The chain combines TRBV4-2 with TRBJ1-4, with no clear D. The V gene lost 0 bases and the J gene lost 4 bases, with 12 bases spanning the gap. The CDR3 has 16 amino acids. Per germline, CDR1 LGHNA and CDR2 YNFKEQ. The CDR3 sequence is CASSQDLVGSNEKLFF. In DNA form, the CDR3 reads TGTGCCAGCAGCCAAGATCTCGTGGGGAGTAATGAAAAACTGTTTTTT.

This clonotype was seen ten or more times. This chain connects TRBV25-1 to TRBJ2-3, with D possibly matching TRBD2 (5 bases). Germline lookup yields CDR1 MGHDK and CDR2 SYGVNS. The CDR3 is 13 amino acids. Deletions cut 4 bases from V and 6 bases from J, with 11 bases between. CDR3 in DNA: TGTGCCAGCAGTGCCCCGGGAAGGGATACGCAGTATTTT. Translation: CASSAPGRDTQYF.

V is TRBV2 and J is TRBJ2-5, with 14 bases matching TRBD2. Germline trimming cut 6 bases from V and 1 base from J; bases unmatched to any gene: 4. This CDR3 comprises 16 residues. Germline V gene data show CDR1 as SNHLY and CDR2 as FYNNEI. Written as DNA, the CDR3 is TGTGCCAGCAGAGGGACTAGCGGGAGATCCCAAGAGACCCAGTACTTC. It specifies CASRGTSGRSQETQYF.

This clonotype came up many times. The rearrangement links TRBV6-2 or TRBV6-3 to TRBJ2-5; D call uncertain. Between the trimmed V and J ends, which lost 5 bases and 2 bases, there was a span of 9 bases. The CDR3 spans 13 residues. CDR1 and CDR2 (germline): MNHEY, SVGEGT. The CDR3 spells CASSPLRQETQYF. CDR3 bases: TGTGCCAGCAGTCCTTTACGACAAGAGACCCAGTACTTC.

This clonotype has only a few counts. The chain combines TRBV9 with TRBJ2-7; TRBD1 aligns across 12 bases. The CDR3 length is 15 residues. The V segment lost 4 bases and the J segment 7 bases; nucleotides outside the gene matches: 9. The germline CDR1 and CDR2 sequences are SGDLS and YYNGEE. CDR3 sequence: CASSPRDRGLREQYF. Here the CDR3 DNA reads TGTGCCAGCAGCCCGAGGGACAGGGGGCTGCGGGAGCAGTACTTC.